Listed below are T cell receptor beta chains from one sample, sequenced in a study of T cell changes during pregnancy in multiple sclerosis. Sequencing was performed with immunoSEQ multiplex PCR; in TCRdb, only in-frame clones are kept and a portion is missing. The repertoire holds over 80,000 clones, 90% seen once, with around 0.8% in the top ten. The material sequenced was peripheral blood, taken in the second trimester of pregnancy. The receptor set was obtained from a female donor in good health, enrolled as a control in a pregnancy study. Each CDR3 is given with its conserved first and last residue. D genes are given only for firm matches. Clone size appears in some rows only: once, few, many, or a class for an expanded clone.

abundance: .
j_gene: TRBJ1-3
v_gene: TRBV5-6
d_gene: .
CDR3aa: CASSFPFSGNTIYF
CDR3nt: TGTGCCAGCAGCTTCCCATTCTCTGGAAACACCATATATTTT

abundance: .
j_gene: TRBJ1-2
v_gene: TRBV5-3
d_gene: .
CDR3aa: CARSPDSPALNWTF
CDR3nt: TGTGCCAGAAGCCCGGACAGTCCGGCTTTGAATTGGACCTTC

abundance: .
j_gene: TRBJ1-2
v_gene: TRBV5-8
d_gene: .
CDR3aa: CASSFTGFYYGYTF
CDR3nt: TGTGCCAGCAGCTTTACAGGGTTTTACTATGGCTACACCTTC

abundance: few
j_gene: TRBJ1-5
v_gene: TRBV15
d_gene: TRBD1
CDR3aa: CATSRGTGGKKPQHF
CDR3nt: TGTGCCACCAGCAGGGGGACAGGGGGCAAAAAGCCCCAGCATTTT

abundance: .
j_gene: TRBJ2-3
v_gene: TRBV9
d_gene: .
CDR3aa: CASSLRTRITDTQYF
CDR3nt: TGTGCCAGCAGCCTACGGACACGAATCACAGATACGCAGTATTTT

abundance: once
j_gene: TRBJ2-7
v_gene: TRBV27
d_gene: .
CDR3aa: CASSLLGQRHEQYF
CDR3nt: TGTGCCAGCAGTTTATTAGGACAGCGCCACGAGCAGTACTTC

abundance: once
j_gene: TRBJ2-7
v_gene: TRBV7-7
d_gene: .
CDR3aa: CASSLGGDSSYEQYF
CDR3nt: TGTGCCAGCAGCTTAGGGGGGGACAGTTCCTACGAGCAGTACTTC

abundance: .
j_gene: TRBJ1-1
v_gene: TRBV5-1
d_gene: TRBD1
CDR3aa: CASSLVGQGNTEAFF
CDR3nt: TGCGCCAGCAGCTTGGTTGGACAGGGGAACACTGAAGCTTTCTTT

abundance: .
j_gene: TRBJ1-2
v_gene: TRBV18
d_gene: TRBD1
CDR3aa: CASSPRGLDGYTF
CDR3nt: TGTGCCAGCTCACCCAGGGGGCTGGATGGCTACACCTTC

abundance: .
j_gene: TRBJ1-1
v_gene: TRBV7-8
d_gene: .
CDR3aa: CASSLAGMDSEAFF
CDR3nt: TGTGCCAGCAGCTTAGCAGGCATGGACTCTGAAGCTTTCTTT

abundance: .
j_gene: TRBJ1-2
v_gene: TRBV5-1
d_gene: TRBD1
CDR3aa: CASSWTRDRGGYTF
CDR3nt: TGCGCCAGCAGCTGGACCAGGGACAGGGGCGGCTACACCTTC

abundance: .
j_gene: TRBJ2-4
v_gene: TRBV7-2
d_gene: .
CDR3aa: CASSTRGGNIQYF
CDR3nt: TGTGCCAGCAGCACTAGAGGGGGTAACATTCAGTACTTC

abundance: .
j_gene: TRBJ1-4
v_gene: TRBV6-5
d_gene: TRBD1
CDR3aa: CASSRDRGDEKLFF
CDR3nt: TGTGCCAGCAGCCGCGACAGGGGGGACGAAAAACTGTTTTTT

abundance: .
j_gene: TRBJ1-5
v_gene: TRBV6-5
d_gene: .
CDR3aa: CASRTTGRNQPQHF
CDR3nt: TGTGCCAGCAGGACGACAGGACGCAATCAGCCCCAGCATTTT

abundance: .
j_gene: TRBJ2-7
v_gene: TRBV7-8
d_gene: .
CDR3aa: CASSYQPGHTYEQYF
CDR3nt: TGTGCCAGCAGCTACCAACCGGGACATACCTACGAGCAGTACTTC

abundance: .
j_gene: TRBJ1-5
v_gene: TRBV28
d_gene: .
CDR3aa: CASRPQGEGSNQPQHF
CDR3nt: TGTGCCAGCAGGCCACAAGGGGAGGGGAGCAATCAGCCCCAGCATTTT

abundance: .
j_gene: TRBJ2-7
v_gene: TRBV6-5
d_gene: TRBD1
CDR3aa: CASSRDRSYEQYF
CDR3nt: TGTGCCAGCAGTCGGGACAGGTCCTACGAGCAGTACTTC

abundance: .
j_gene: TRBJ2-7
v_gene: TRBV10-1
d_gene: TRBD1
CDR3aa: CASSRGQGGLGEQYF
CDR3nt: TGCGCCAGCAGCCGGGGACAGGGGGGCCTTGGGGAGCAGTACTTC

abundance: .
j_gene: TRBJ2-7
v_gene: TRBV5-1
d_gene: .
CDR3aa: CASSLWLVHEQYF
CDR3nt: TGCGCCAGCAGCTTATGGCTGGTCCACGAGCAGTACTTC

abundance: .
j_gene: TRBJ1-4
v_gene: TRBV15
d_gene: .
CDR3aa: CATSRDRSRDEKLFF
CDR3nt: TGTGCCACCAGCAGAGATCGATCCAGGGATGAAAAACTGTTTTTT

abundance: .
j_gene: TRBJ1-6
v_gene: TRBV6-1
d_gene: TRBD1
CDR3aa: CASSEALQGASNSPLHF
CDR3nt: TGTGCCAGCAGTGAAGCGCTCCAGGGGGCTAGTAATTCACCCCTCCACTTT

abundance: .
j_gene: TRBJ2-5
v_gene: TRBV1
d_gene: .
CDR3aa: CTSSQDARTGWKETQYF
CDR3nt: TGCACCAGCAGCCAAGATGCCCGGACAGGGTGGAAAGAGACCCAGTACTTC

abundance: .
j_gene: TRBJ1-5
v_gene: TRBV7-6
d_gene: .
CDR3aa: CASSRVSNQPQHF
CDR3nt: TGTGCCAGCAGCCGCGTTAGCAATCAGCCCCAGCATTTT

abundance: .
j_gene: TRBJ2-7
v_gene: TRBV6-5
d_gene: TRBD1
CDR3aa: CASSDRVVSYEQYF
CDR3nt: TGTGCCAGCAGTGACAGGGTGGTCAGCTACGAGCAGTACTTC

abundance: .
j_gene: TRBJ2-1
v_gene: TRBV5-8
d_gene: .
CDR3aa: CASSLEEVYNEQFF
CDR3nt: TGTGCCAGCAGCTTGGAAGAGGTATACAATGAGCAGTTCTTC

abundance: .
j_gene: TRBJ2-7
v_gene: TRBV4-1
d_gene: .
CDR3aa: CASSRTTAYEQYF
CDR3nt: TGCGCCAGCAGCCGCACAACAGCCTACGAGCAGTACTTC

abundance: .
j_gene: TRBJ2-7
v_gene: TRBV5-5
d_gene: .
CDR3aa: CASSLAEGQVYEQYF
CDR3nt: TGTGCCAGCAGCTTGGCCGAGGGACAAGTCTACGAGCAGTACTTC

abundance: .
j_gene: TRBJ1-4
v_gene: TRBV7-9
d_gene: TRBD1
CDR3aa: CASSHRDRGVNEKLFF
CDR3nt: TGTGCCAGCAGCCACCGGGACAGGGGGGTAAATGAAAAACTGTTTTTT

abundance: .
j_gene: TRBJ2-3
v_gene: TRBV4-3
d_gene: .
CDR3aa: CASSQDRGAADTQYF
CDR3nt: TGCGCCAGCAGCCAAGATCGGGGGGCCGCAGATACGCAGTATTTT

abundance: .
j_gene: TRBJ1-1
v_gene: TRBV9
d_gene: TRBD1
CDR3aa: CASSARQGSTEAFF
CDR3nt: TGTGCCAGCAGCGCAAGACAGGGATCGACTGAAGCTTTCTTT

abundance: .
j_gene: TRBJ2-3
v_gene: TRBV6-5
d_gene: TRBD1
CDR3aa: CASSFGQGADTQYF
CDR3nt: TGTGCCAGCAGTTTCGGACAGGGAGCAGATACGCAGTATTTT

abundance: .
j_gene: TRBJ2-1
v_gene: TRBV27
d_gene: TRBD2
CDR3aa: CASSLSSGSTYNEQFF
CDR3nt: TGTGCCAGCAGTTTATCTAGCGGGAGTACCTACAATGAGCAGTTCTTC

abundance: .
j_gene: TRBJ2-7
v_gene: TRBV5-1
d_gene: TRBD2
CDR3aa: CASSSGGTAPYEQYF
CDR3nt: TGCGCCAGCAGCTCGGGAGGGACCGCTCCCTACGAGCAGTACTTC

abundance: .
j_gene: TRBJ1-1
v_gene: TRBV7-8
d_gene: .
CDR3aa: CASSFTPHEAFF
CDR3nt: TGTGCCAGCAGCTTTACACCGCACGAAGCTTTCTTT

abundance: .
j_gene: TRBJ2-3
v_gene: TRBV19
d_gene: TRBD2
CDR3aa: CASSPSSGRSTDTQYF
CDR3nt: TGTGCCAGTAGTCCTTCTAGCGGGAGGAGCACAGATACGCAGTATTTT

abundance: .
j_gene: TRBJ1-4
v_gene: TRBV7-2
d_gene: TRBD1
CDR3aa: CASSAQGWLANEKLFF
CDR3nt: TGTGCCAGCAGCGCACAGGGGTGGTTGGCTAATGAAAAACTGTTTTTT

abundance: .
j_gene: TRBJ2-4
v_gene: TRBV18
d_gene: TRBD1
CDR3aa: CASSTGVLLAKNIQYF
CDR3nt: TGTGCCAGCTCAACAGGGGTCCTTCTAGCCAAAAACATTCAGTACTTC

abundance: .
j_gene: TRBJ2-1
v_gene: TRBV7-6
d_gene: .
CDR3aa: CASSPLLREQFF
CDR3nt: TGTGCCAGCAGCCCCCTCCTTCGTGAGCAGTTCTTC

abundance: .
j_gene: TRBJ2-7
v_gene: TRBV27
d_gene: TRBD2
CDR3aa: CASRLVGTSALEQYF
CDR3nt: TGTGCCAGCAGACTGGTCGGGACTAGCGCCCTCGAGCAGTACTTC

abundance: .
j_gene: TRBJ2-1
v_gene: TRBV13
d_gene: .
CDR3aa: CASTPGWPSYNEQFF
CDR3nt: TGTGCCAGCACACCAGGCTGGCCCTCCTACAATGAGCAGTTCTTC

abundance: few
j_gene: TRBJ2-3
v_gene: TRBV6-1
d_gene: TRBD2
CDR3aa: CASSEEAGGGTDTQYF
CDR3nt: TGTGCCAGCAGTGAAGAAGCGGGAGGGGGTACAGATACGCAGTATTTT

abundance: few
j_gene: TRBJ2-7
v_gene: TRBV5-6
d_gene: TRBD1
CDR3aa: CASSLVDRGYEQYF
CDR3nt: TGTGCCAGCAGCTTGGTGGACAGGGGTTACGAGCAGTACTTC

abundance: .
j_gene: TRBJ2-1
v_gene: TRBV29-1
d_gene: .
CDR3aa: CSGIDRSSYNEQFF
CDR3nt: TGCAGCGGCATCGACAGGAGCTCCTACAATGAGCAGTTCTTC

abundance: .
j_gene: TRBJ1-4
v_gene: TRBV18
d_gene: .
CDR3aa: CASSAGLEGTNEKLFF
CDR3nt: TGTGCCAGCTCAGCAGGTCTGGAGGGAACTAATGAAAAACTGTTTTTT

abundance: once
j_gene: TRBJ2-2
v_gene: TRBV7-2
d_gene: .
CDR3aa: CASSLIARHNTGELFF
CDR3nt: TGTGCCAGCAGCTTAATCGCGCGACACAACACCGGGGAGCTGTTTTTT

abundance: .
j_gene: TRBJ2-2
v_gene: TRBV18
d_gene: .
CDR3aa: CASSPNTGNTGELFF
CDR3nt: TGTGCCAGCTCACCAAACACGGGGAACACCGGGGAGCTGTTTTTT

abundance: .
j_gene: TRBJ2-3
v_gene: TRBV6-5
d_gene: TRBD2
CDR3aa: CASSNAGRADTQYF
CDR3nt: TGTGCCAGCAGTAATGCCGGGAGGGCCGATACGCAGTATTTT

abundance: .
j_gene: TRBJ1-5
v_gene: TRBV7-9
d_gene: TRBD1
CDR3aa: CASSPGTGDYRSNQPQHF
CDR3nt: TGTGCCAGCAGCCCGGGGACAGGGGACTATCGGAGCAATCAGCCCCAGCATTTT

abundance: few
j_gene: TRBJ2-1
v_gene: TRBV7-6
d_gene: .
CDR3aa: CASSLTSSSYNEQFF
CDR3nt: TGTGCCAGCAGCTTAACTAGTAGCTCCTACAATGAGCAGTTCTTC

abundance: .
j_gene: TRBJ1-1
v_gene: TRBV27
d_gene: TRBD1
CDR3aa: CASSPQGAHTEAFF
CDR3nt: TGTGCCAGCAGTCCACAGGGGGCCCACACTGAAGCTTTCTTT

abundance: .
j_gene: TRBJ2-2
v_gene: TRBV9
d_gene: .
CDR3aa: CASSATDRNTGELFF
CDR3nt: TGTGCCAGCAGCGCAACTGACAGGAACACCGGGGAGCTGTTTTTT

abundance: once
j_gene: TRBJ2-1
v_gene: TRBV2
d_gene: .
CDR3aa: CASSYRGTGDEQFF
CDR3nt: TGTGCCAGCAGCTACCGGGGTACGGGCGATGAGCAGTTCTTC

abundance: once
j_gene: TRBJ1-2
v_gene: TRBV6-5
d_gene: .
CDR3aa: CASSSRNYGYTF
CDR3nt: TGTGCCAGCAGTTCCAGGAACTATGGCTACACCTTC

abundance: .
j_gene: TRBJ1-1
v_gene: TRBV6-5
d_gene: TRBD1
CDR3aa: CASSQRQGGSAFF
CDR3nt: TGTGCCAGCAGTCAACGACAGGGGGGGTCGGCTTTCTTT